Listed below are T cell receptor beta chains from one sample, sequenced in a study of cytomegalovirus exposure and HLA in healthy donors. Assay: immunoSEQ multiplex PCR; the TCRdb copy retains only in-frame clones and omits some. The data hold around 130,000 clones, with over 70% observed a single time. Sequences were obtained from PBMCs. The receptor set was obtained from a man aged 25 to 40 in good health and CMV-seronegative. Both conserved end residues are part of each CDR3. Fields, in order: J gene, V gene, D gene, clone size, CDR3 protein, CDR3 DNA. The D gene is left open where the match is weak. Part of the rows lack a size; the others show once, few, many or a class for expanded clones.

TRBJ2-5	TRBV7-2	TRBD2	NA	CASSFNPSGTQETQYF	TGTGCCAGCAGCTTTAATCCTAGCGGGACCCAAGAGACCCAGTACTTC
TRBJ2-3	TRBV10-3	TRBD2	NA	CAISESTGGLAGSDTQYF	TGTGCCATCAGTGAGTCGACGGGTGGGCTAGCGGGGTCAGATACGCAGTATTTT
TRBJ2-7	TRBV7-6	NA	NA	CASSFDDQGNEQYF	TGTGCCAGCAGCTTCGACGATCAGGGCAACGAGCAGTACTTC
TRBJ1-1	TRBV28	TRBD1	few	CASSLHGQGPNTEAFF	TGTGCCAGCAGTTTACACGGACAGGGGCCGAACACTGAAGCTTTCTTT
TRBJ1-3	TRBV10-3	NA	NA	CAISVIGTTGNTIYF	TGTGCCATCAGTGTTATAGGGACAACTGGAAACACCATATATTTT
TRBJ2-7	TRBV18	NA	NA	CASSPGREIYEQYF	TGTGCCAGCTCCCCGGGAAGGGAGATCTACGAGCAGTACTTC
TRBJ2-5	TRBV7-9	NA	NA	CASSPDQETQYF	TGTGCCAGCAGCCCTGACCAAGAGACCCAGTACTTC
TRBJ1-6	TRBV9	TRBD1	NA	CASSPRDRVNSPLHF	TGTGCCAGCAGCCCGAGGGACAGGGTTAATTCACCCCTCCACTTT
TRBJ2-3	TRBV20-1	TRBD2	NA	CSASPSGRQYF	TGCAGTGCTAGTCCTAGCGGGAGGCAGTATTTT
TRBJ1-2	TRBV28	TRBD1	NA	CASSPRQGWNYGYTF	TGTGCCAGCAGCCCACGACAGGGATGGAACTATGGCTACACCTTC
TRBJ1-2	TRBV4-3	TRBD1	NA	CASNNLRPGQYYGYTF	TGCGCCAGCAACAATCTCCGACCGGGACAGTACTATGGCTACACCTTC
TRBJ1-3	TRBV15	NA	NA	CATSRDGVQDISGNTIYF	TGTGCCACCAGCAGAGATGGGGTCCAGGACATCTCTGGAAACACCATATATTTT
TRBJ2-7	TRBV6-9	NA	NA	CASRDPDISNEQYF	TGTGCCAGCAGGGATCCAGACATCTCCAACGAGCAGTACTTC
TRBJ2-7	TRBV9	TRBD1	once	CASSETTGGFYEQYF	TGTGCCAGCAGCGAAACGACAGGGGGCTTCTACGAGCAGTACTTC
TRBJ2-4	TRBV28	NA	NA	CASSLYPTLATRQNVIQYF	TGTGCCAGCAGTTTGTACCCTACACTAGCTACACGACAAAATGTCATTCAGTACTTC
TRBJ2-4	TRBV2	NA	NA	CASSDRGSIQYF	TGTGCCAGCAGTGACCGTGGGAGTATTCAGTACTTC
TRBJ1-4	TRBV18	NA	NA	CASPRGQGSEKLFF	TGTGCCAGCCCACGCGGTCAAGGGAGTGAAAAACTGTTTTTT
TRBJ2-1	TRBV5-6	TRBD2	once	CASSRRLTGLAGGGEQFF	TGTGCCAGCAGCCGACGTCTAACGGGACTAGCGGGAGGAGGCGAGCAGTTCTTC
TRBJ2-1	TRBV7-6	TRBD2	NA	CASSDSPSGISEQFF	TGTGCCAGCAGCGATTCGCCTAGCGGGATTAGTGAGCAGTTCTTC
TRBJ2-3	TRBV2	TRBD2	NA	CASSFTSGRSTDTQYF	TGTGCCAGCAGTTTCACTAGCGGGAGAAGCACAGATACGCAGTATTTT
TRBJ2-7	TRBV7-3	TRBD2	few	CASSPQAGGPEEQYF	TGTGCCAGCAGCCCCCAAGCGGGGGGGCCTGAAGAGCAGTACTTC
TRBJ1-1	TRBV7-2	NA	once	CASRLAGPYTEAFF	TGTGCCAGCAGATTGGCGGGACCCTACACTGAAGCTTTCTTT
TRBJ2-2	TRBV9	NA	NA	CASSVGNFGGYTGELFF	TGTGCCAGCAGCGTAGGGAATTTTGGCGGATACACCGGGGAGCTGTTTTTT
TRBJ2-2	TRBV4-3	NA	NA	CASSQVGTSGELFF	TGCGCCAGCAGCCAAGTCGGGACTTCCGGGGAGCTGTTTTTT
TRBJ2-7	TRBV29-1	NA	NA	CSVEEWATGAGEQYF	TGCAGCGTTGAAGAATGGGCGACAGGAGCTGGCGAGCAGTACTTC
TRBJ1-1	TRBV30	NA	NA	CAWSGLRGVLTNTEAFF	TGTGCCTGGAGTGGACTCCGCGGAGTTTTAACGAACACTGAAGCTTTCTTT
TRBJ2-1	TRBV6-6	TRBD2	few	CASIPRGGFPNEQFF	TGTGCCAGCATTCCCCGGGGGGGCTTCCCCAATGAGCAGTTCTTC
TRBJ2-7	TRBV6-5	NA	NA	CASGLTGRALEQYF	TGTGCCAGCGGCCTTACAGGCAGAGCCTTGGAGCAGTACTTC
TRBJ1-2	TRBV5-4	NA	NA	CASSPGSYGYTF	TGTGCCAGCAGCCCGGGGTCCTATGGCTACACCTTC
TRBJ2-3	TRBV4-1	NA	few	CARRTHTSAGLTDTQYF	TGCGCCAGAAGAACGCATACGTCGGCGGGCCTCACAGATACGCAGTATTTT
TRBJ2-3	TRBV5-4	NA	few	CASSFTGADTQYF	TGTGCCAGCAGCTTCACTGGAGCAGATACGCAGTATTTT
TRBJ1-1	TRBV29-1	NA	NA	CSARLTGVPEAFF	TGCAGCGCTAGACTGACAGGCGTTCCTGAAGCTTTCTTT
TRBJ2-7	TRBV4-1	NA	NA	CASSQRLLYEQYF	TGCGCCAGCAGCCAACGTCTCCTTTACGAGCAGTACTTC
TRBJ2-2	TRBV18	TRBD1	few	CASSQGQTTGELFF	TGTGCCAGCTCACAGGGACAGACTACCGGGGAGCTGTTTTTT
TRBJ1-5	TRBV30	TRBD1	NA	CAWSGTGGQPQHF	TGTGCCTGGAGCGGGACAGGGGGACAGCCCCAGCATTTT
TRBJ2-3	TRBV29-1	NA	NA	CSVLGGSTDTQYF	TGCAGCGTGTTGGGGGGAAGCACAGATACGCAGTATTTT
TRBJ1-4	TRBV6-6	NA	NA	CASRGSTGTNEKLFF	TGTGCCAGCAGGGGTTCGACAGGTACTAATGAAAAACTGTTTTTT
TRBJ2-7	TRBV18	NA	NA	CASSPQGGDREQYF	TGTGCCAGCTCACCTCAGGGAGGAGATCGCGAGCAGTACTTC
TRBJ2-5	TRBV6-5	TRBD1	NA	CASRLGQGGETQYF	TGTGCCAGCAGATTGGGACAGGGGGGAGAGACCCAGTACTTC
TRBJ2-7	TRBV30	NA	NA	CAWSSDSYEQYF	TGTGCCTGGAGCTCAGATTCCTACGAGCAGTACTTC
TRBJ2-3	TRBV5-4	TRBD1	NA	CASSSSKDRGSTDTQYF	TGTGCCAGCAGCTCATCCAAAGACAGGGGAAGCACAGATACGCAGTATTTT
TRBJ2-1	TRBV6-5	NA	NA	CASSLLAGAEGNEQFF	TGTGCCAGCAGTTTACTCGCCGGGGCGGAGGGCAATGAGCAGTTCTTC
TRBJ2-7	TRBV28	NA	NA	CASLGGWSYEQYF	TGTGCCAGCTTGGGGGGATGGTCCTACGAGCAGTACTTC
TRBJ2-6	TRBV5-1	NA	NA	CASNFGDLLNVLTF	TGCGCCAGCAACTTCGGGGACTTGCTCAACGTCCTGACTTTC
TRBJ2-1	TRBV9	NA	few	CASSVGPINEQFF	TGTGCCAGCAGCGTAGGGCCCATCAATGAGCAGTTCTTC